The 11 T cell receptor beta chains below all came from one sample that was sequenced in a study of T cell responses to AZD1222 COVID-19 vaccine. The table came from immunoSEQ multiplex PCR; TCRdb's copy has only in-frame clones and leaves some out. The data hold 50,000 to 65,000 clones, with 80% to 95% observed a single time. The sample in question was peripheral blood, obtained 28 days after the second dose of the MenACWY control vaccine. The source of these receptors is an adult who received the MenACWY meningococcal vaccine as a control.

V and J are TRBV3-1 (or the pseudogene TRBV3-2) and TRBJ1-2; unclear D gene. The V end was cut by 0 bases, the J end by 8 bases, with 16 bases between. The CDR3 is 15 amino acids. Germline values: CDR1 LGHDT, CDR2 YNNKEL (reference sequence). The CDR3 DNA reads TGTGCCAGCAGCCAAGAAGGTACGAGGGTCAGGGGCTACACCTTC. It codes for CASSQEGTRVRGYTF.

The chain employs TRBV10-1 and TRBJ2-3; 9 bases fit TRBD2. The V gene's germline CDR1 is WNHNN and CDR2 SYGVQD (reference sequence). CDR3 length equals 17 residues. The V segment lost 0 bases and the J segment 4 bases; nucleotides outside the gene matches: 8. The CDR3 bases are TGCGCCAGCAGTGAGTCGATGGTAGCGGGAGTAGCAGATACGCAGTATTTT. This encodes CASSESMVAGVADTQYF.

The chain uses TRBV6-4 and TRBJ2-1; 8 nucleotides match TRBD2. This CDR3 has 16 amino acids. V shed 0 bases, J shed 12 bases, and the junction held 13 bases outside the gene matches. Germline V lookup: CDR1 MRHNA, CDR2 SNTAGT. The chain's CDR3 is CASSDSPAGAYNRQFF. The CDR3, as DNA: TGTGCCAGCAGTGACTCCCCAGCGGGGGCGTACAATCGGCAGTTCTTC.

The V and J genes are TRBV5-8 and TRBJ2-2, with D unresolved. CDR3 length: 13 amino acids. Germline CDR1 is SGHTS and CDR2 is YDEGEE. The V end lost 2 bases, the J end lost 7 bases, and 9 bases lay between the germline ends. The CDR3 DNA is TGTGCCAGCAGCTTATCCATAATCGGGGAGCTGTTTTTT. As protein: CASSLSIIGELFF. Full variable domain (remainder filled in from reference TRBV5-8 and TRBJ2-2): EAGVTQSPTHLIKTRGQQATLRCSPISGHTSVYWYQQALGLGLQFLLWYDEGEERNRGNFPPRFSGRQFPNYSSELNVNALELEDSALYLCASSLSIIGELFFGEGSRLTVL.

This clone was found once. The chain links TRBV6-5 to TRBJ2-7; TRBD1 is a possible D gene (6 bases). CDR3 length: 13 residues. Germline CDR1 and CDR2: MNHEY and SVGAGI. V gave up 7 bases and J gave up 5 bases, with 15 bases separating them. In nucleotides, the CDR3 is TGTGCCAGCACCACCGTTCCAGGGGACGAGCAGTACTTC. As protein: CASTTVPGDEQYF.

V is TRBV5-1 and J is TRBJ2-5; perhaps D is TRBD1 or TRBD2 (5 bases each). Trimming left V 0 bases short and J 2 bases short, with 11 bases between. CDR1 and CDR2 (germline): SGHRS, YFSETQ. The CDR3 sequence is 15 residues long. The CDR3 sequence: CASSLAGSGQETQYF. The CDR3 DNA sequence: TGCGCCAGCAGCTTGGCAGGGAGCGGACAAGAGACCCAGTACTTC.

This chain uses TRBV5-4 with TRBJ1-2, with TRBD1 matching 7 bases. The germline V gene encodes CDR1 SGHNT and CDR2 YYREEE (reference sequence). The CDR3 covers 14 residues. V lost 1 base and J lost 2; bases outside the gene matches: 2. CDR3 nucleotides: TGTGCCAGCAGCTTGTCGGGACAGAACTATGGCTACACCTTC. Translated, it gives CASSLSGQNYGYTF.

J is TRBJ2-2 and V is TRBV27, with TRBD2 as a possible D gene (6 bases). There are 17 residues in the CDR3. Germline V gene data show CDR1 as MNHEY and CDR2 as SMNVEV (reference sequence). V lost 2 bases and J 3 bases, leaving 16 bases between the germline ends. CDR3 region: CASSLSGASADTGELFF. The CDR3 DNA is TGTGCCAGCAGTTTAAGTGGAGCTAGCGCGGACACCGGGGAGCTGTTTTTT.

The J gene is TRBJ2-7, the V gene TRBV7-2; no firm D call. CDR1 SGHTA and CDR2 FQGNSA come from the germline V gene. V lost 0 bases and J 3 bases, leaving 6 bases between the germline ends. The CDR3 sequence is 13 residues long. This CDR3 reads CASSLAPLYEQYF. The DNA for the CDR3 is TGTGCCAGCAGCTTAGCCCCCCTCTACGAGCAGTACTTC.

The chain uses TRBV7-9 and TRBJ1-5; the D is unclear. Trimming left V 4 bases short and J 10 bases short, with 11 bases between. The CDR3 loop spans 12 amino acids. CDR1 and CDR2 (germline): SEHNR, FQNEAQ (reference sequence). CDR3 sequence reads: CASSSDTNPQHF. The CDR3 coding sequence is TGTGCCAGCAGCTCTGACACGAATCCCCAGCATTTT.

The chain couples TRBV6-6 to TRBJ2-3, with a weak D call TRBD2 (7 bases). The germline V and J ends were trimmed by 5 bases and 2 bases, with 11 bases remaining between them. The germline gives CDR1 MNHNY, CDR2 SVGAGI (reference sequence). CDR3 length: 14 amino acids. In DNA, the CDR3 is TGTGCCAGCAGTCGAGGGGGGGCCACAGATACGCAGTATTTT. Translated, it gives CASSRGGATDTQYF.